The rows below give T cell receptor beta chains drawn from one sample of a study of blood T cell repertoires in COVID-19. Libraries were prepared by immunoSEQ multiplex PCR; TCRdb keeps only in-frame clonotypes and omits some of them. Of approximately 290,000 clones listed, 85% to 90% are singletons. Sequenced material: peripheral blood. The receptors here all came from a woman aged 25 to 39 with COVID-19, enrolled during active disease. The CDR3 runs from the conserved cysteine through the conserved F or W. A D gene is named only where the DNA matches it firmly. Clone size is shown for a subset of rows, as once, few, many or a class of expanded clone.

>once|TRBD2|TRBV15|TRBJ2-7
TGTGCCACCAGCAGTGGACTAGCGGTTGGCTACGAGCAGTACTTC
CATSSGLAVGYEQYF
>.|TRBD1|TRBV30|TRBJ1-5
TGTGCCTGGAGTGGCCAACAGGGGGCGGTTCAGCCCCAGCATTTT
CAWSGQQGAVQPQHF
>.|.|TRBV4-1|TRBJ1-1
TGCGCCAGCAGCACCCGACAGACACTCATGAACACTGAAGCTTTCTTT
CASSTRQTLMNTEAFF
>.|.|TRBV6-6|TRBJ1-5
TGTGCCAGCAGTAGGGGTAGCAATCAGCCCCAGCATTTT
CASSRGSNQPQHF
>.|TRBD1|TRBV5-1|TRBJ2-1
TGCGCCAGCAGCCCAGGACAGGGGGCCTACAATGAGCAGTTCTTC
CASSPGQGAYNEQFF
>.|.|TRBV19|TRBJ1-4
TGTGCCAGTAGTCCAAATACAGGGCGTAATGAAAAACTGTTTTTT
CASSPNTGRNEKLFF
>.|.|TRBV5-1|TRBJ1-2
TGCGCCAGCAGCTTGGTGGCAGGATCTGGCTACACCTTC
CASSLVAGSGYTF
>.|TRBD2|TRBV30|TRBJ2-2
TGTGCCTGGAGTGTATTTCGGGGGACTAGCGGAAACACCGGGGAGCTGTTTTTT
CAWSVFRGTSGNTGELFF
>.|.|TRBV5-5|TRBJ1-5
TGTGCCAGCAGCTTTGGTCAGGGGTATAGCAATCAGCCCCAGCATTTT
CASSFGQGYSNQPQHF
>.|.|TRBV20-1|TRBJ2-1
TGCAGTGCTAGGAGCGATGAGCAGTTCTTC
CSARSDEQFF
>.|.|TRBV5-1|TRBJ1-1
TGCGCCAGCAGCTTGATCCGGGACACTGAAGCTTTCTTT
CASSLIRDTEAFF
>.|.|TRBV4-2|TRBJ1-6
TGTGCCAGCAGCCAAGGGCAGGGGCCGAGCTCCTATAATTCACCCCTCCACTTT
CASSQGQGPSSYNSPLHF
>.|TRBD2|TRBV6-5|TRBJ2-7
TGTGCCAGCAGCTGGACTAGCGGGGGAGACGAGCAGTACTTC
CASSWTSGGDEQYF
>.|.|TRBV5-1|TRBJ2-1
TGCGCCAGCAGCTTGGATGGGGGGTTTGGCAATGAGCAGTTCTTC
CASSLDGGFGNEQFF
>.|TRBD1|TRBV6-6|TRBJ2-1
TGTGCCAGCAAGAGGTCCGGGACAGGGGCAAATGAGCAGTTCTTC
CASKRSGTGANEQFF
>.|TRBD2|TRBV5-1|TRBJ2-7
TGCGCCAGCAGCTTGACTAGCGGCGCCTACGAGCAGTACTTC
CASSLTSGAYEQYF
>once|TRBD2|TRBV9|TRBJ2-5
TGTGCCAGCAGCGTAGCTCTTCACGGGGGGGACCAAGAGACCCAGTACTTC
CASSVALHGGDQETQYF
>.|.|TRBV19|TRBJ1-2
TGTGCCAGTAGAGACAAGGGGCTATCCCCGTGGGGCTACACCTTC
CASRDKGLSPWGYTF
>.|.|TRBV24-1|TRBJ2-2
TGTGCCACCAGCCCTGGGGGACACCCAAGGGGTAGGACCGGGGAGCTGTTTTTT
CATSPGGHPRGRTGELFF
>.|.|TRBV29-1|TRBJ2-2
TGCAGCGTTGTGGCAGGGAACACCGGGGAGCTGTTTTTT
CSVVAGNTGELFF
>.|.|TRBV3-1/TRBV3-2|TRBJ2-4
TGTGCCAGCAGCCCCCGGGACAATAAAAACATTCAGTACTTC
CASSPRDNKNIQYF
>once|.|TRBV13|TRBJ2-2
TGTGCCAGCAGCTTAGTAGTCGGGGAGCTGTTTTTT
CASSLVVGELFF
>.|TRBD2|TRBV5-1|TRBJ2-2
TGCGCCAGCAGCTCCGCGGGGGACTTTTACACCGGGGAGCTGTTTTTT
CASSSAGDFYTGELFF
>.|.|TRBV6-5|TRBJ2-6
TGTGCCAGCATTTCGGCAGGGTCTGGGGCCAACGTCCTGACTTTC
CASISAGSGANVLTF